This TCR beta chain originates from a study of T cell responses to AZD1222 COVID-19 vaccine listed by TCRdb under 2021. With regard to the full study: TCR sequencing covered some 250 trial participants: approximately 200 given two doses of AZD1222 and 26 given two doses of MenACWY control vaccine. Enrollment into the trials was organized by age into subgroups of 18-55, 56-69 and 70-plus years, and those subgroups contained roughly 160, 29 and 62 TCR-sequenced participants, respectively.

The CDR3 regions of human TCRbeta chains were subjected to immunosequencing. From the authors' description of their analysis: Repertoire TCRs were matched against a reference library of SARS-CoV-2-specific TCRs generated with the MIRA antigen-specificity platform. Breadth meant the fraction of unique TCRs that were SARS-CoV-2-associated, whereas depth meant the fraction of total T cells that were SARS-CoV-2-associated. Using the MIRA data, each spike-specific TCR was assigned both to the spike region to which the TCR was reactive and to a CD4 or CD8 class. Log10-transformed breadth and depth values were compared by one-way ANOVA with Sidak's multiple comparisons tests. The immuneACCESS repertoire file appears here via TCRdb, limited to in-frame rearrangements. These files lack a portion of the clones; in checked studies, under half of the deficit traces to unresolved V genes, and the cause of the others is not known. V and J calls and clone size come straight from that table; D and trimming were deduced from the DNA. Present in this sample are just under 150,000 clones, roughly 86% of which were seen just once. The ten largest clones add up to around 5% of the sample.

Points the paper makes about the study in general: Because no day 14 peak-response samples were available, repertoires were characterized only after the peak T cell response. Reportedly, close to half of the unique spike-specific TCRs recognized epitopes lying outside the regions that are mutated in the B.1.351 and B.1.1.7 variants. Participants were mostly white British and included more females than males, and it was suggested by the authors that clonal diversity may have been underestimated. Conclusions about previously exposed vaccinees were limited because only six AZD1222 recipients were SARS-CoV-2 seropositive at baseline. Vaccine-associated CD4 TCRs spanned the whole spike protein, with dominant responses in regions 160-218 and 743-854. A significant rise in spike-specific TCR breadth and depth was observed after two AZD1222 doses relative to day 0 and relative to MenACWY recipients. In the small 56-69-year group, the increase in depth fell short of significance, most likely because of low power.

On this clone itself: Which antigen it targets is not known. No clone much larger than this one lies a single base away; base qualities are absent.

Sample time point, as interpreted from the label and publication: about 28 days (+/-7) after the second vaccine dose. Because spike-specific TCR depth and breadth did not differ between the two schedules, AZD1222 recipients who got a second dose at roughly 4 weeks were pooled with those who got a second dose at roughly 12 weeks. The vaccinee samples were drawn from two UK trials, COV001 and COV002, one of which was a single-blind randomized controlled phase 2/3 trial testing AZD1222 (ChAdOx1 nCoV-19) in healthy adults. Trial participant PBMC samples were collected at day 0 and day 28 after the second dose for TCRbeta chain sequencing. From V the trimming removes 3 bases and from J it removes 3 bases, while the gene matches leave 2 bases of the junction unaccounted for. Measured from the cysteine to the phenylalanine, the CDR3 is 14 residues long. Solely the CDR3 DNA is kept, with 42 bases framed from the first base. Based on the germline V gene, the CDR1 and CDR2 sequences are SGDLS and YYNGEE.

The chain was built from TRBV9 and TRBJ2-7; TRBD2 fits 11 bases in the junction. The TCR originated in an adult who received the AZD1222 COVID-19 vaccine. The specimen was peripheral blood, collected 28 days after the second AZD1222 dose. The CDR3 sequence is CASSGGLADYEQYF. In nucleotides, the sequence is TGTGCCAGCAGCGGGGGACTAGCGGACTACGAGCAGTACTTC.